This T cell receptor (beta chain) originates from a study of T cell repertoires in cytomegalovirus infection. Points from the study as a whole: There were carriers of CMV plus the relevant HLA, and cumulative public TCR beta family frequency identified them.

About this clonotype: The antigen is unknown.

TCRdb reprocessed the reads via MiXCR and lists one record per CDR3 protein. The data hold tens of thousands of distinct CDR3 sequences, with around 30% observed a single time. The CDR3 loop spans 19 amino acids. V lost 7 bases, J lost 6 bases, and 22 bases stayed unmatched. CDR1 and CDR2 (germline): MNHEY, SMNVEV (reference sequence). The V gene is TRBV27, the J gene TRBJ2-7; 12 nucleotides match TRBD1. Sequencing used CD8+ T cells from cultured PBMCs, obtained from culture after CMV antigen stimulation. The clonotype comes from a human donor in good health (CMV status not recorded). Some clones in this sample may be carry-over from other donors' samples. CDR3 sequence reads: CASTLTGTGGLAGYIEQYF. The CDR3 DNA reads as TGTGCCAGCACCCTCACCGGGACAGGGGGCCTCGCGGGGTATATCGAGCAGTACTTC.